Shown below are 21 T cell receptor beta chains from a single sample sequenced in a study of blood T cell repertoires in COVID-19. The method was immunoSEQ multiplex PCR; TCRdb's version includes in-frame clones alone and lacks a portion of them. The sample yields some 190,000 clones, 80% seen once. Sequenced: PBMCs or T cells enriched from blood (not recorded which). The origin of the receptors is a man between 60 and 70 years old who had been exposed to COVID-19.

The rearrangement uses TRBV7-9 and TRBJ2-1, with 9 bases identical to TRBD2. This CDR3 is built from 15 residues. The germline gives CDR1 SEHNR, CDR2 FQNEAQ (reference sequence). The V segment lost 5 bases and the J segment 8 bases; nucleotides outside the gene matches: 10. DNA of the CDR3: TGTGCCAGCAGCCCCGCCTTAGCGGGAGCCCATGAGCAGTTCTTC. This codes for CASSPALAGAHEQFF.

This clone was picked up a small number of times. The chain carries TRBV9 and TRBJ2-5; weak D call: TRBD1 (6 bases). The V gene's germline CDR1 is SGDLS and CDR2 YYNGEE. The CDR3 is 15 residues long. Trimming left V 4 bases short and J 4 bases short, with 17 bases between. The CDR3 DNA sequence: TGTGCCAGCAGCCGAGAACAGGGAATTGGAGAGACCCAGTACTTC. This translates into CASSREQGIGETQYF.

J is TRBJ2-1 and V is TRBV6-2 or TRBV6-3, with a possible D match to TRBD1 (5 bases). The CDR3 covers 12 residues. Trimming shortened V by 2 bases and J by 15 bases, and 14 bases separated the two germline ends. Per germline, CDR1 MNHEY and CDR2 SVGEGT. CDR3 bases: TGTGCCAGCAGTTACCCCTTGAAGGGGTTGTTCTTC. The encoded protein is CASSYPLKGLFF.

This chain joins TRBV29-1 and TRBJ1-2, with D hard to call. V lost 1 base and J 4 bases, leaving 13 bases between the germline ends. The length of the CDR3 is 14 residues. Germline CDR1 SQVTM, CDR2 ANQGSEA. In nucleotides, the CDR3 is TGCAGCGTTGAAGGGGTGGGCCCCTTCTATGGCTACACCTTC. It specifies CSVEGVGPFYGYTF.

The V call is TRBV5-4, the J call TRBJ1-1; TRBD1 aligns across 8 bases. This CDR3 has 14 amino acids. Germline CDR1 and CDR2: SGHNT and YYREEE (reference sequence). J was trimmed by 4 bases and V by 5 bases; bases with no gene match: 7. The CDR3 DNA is TGTGCCAGCAGTCAGACAGGGGTTGGCACTGAAGCTTTCTTT. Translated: CASSQTGVGTEAFF.

The CDR3, as DNA: TGTGCCAGCAGCTCCGTGGGAGTAACCGAGAACACTGAAGCTTTCTTT. It encodes CASSSVGVTENTEAFF. This chain joins TRBV7-8 and TRBJ1-1, with no clear D. This CDR3 contains 16 residues. Germline values: CDR1 SGHVS, CDR2 FQNEAQ. Trimming pared 4 bases from V and 1 base from J, leaving 16 bases between. The full variable domain, completed using reference TRBV7-8 and TRBJ1-1, is GAGVSQSPRYKVAKRGQDVALRCDPISGHVSLFWYQQALGQGPEFLTYFQNEAQLDKSGLPSDRFFAERPEGSVSTLKIQRTQQEDSAVYLCASSSVGVTENTEAFFGQGTRLTVV.

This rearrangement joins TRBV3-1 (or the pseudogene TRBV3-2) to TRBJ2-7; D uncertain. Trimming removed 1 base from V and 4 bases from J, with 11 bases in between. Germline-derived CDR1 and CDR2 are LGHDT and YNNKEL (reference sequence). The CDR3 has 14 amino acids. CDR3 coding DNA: TGTGCCAGCAGCCAAGTCCTTACGGGTTACGAGCAGTACTTC. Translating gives CASSQVLTGYEQYF.

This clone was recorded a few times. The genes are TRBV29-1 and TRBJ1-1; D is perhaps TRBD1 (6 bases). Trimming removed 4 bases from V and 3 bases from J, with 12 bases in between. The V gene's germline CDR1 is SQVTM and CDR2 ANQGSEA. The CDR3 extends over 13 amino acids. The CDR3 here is CSVVGAMDTEAFF. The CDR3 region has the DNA TGCAGCGTTGTGGGGGCCATGGACACTGAAGCTTTCTTT.

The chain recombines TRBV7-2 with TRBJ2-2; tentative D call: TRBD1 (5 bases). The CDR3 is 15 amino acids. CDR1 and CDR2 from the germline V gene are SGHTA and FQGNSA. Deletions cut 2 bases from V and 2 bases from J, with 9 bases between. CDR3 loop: CASSLNRLNTGELFF. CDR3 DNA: TGTGCCAGCAGCTTAAACAGGCTAAACACCGGGGAGCTGTTTTTT.

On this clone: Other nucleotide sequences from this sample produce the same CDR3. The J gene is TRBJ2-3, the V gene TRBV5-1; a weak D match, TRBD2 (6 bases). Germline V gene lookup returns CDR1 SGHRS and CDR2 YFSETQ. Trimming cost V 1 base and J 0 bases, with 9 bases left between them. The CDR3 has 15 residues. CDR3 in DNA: TGCGCCAGCAGCTTGAGCGGGCCTAGCACAGATACGCAGTATTTT. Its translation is CASSLSGPSTDTQYF.

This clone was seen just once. CDR3 region: CASSLSGGGPSGYEQYF. The DNA for the CDR3 is TGTGCCAGCAGCTTAAGTGGGGGGGGCCCCTCCGGTTACGAGCAGTACTTC. The chain employs TRBV5-8 and TRBJ2-7; a weak D match, TRBD2 (7 bases). The germline gives CDR1 SGHTS, CDR2 YDEGEE. Trimming shortened V by 2 bases and J by 4 bases, and 22 bases separated the two germline ends. The CDR3 is 17 amino acids.

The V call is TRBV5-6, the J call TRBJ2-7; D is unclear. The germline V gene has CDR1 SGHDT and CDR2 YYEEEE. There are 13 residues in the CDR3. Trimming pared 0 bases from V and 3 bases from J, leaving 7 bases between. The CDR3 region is CASSLDSRYEQYF. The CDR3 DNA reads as TGTGCCAGCAGCTTGGACAGTCGCTACGAGCAGTACTTC.

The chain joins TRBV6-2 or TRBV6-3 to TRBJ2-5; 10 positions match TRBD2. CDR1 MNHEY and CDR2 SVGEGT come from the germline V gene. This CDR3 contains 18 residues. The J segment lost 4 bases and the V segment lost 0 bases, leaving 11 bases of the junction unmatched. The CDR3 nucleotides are TGTGCCAGCAGTTACTCGTCTAGCGGGAGTGCATGGGGAGAGACCCAGTACTTC. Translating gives CASSYSSSGSAWGETQYF.

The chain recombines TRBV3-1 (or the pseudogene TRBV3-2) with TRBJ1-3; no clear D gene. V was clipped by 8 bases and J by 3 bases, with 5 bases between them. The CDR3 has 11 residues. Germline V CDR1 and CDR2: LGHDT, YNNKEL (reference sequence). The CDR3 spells CASLGGNTIYF. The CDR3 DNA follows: TGTGCCAGCCTAGGTGGAAACACCATATATTTT.

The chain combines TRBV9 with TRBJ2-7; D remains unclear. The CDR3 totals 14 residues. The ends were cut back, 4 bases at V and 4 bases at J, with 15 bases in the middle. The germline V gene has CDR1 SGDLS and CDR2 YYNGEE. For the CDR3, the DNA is TGTGCCAGCAGCCCAGACTTCACAATTTACGAGCAGTACTTC. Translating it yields CASSPDFTIYEQYF.

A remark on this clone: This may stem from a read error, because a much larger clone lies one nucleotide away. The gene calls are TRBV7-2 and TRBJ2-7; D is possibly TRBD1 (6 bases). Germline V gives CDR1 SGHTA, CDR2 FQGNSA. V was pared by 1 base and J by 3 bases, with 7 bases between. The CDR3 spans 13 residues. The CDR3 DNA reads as TGTGCCAGCAGCTTAGGCAGGGGCTACGAGCAGTACTTC. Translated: CASSLGRGYEQYF.

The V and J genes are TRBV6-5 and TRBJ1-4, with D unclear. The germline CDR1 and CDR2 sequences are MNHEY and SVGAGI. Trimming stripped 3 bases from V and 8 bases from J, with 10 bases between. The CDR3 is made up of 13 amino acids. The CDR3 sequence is CASSYPGREKLFF. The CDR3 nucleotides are TGTGCCAGCAGTTATCCGGGGAGGGAAAAACTGTTTTTT.

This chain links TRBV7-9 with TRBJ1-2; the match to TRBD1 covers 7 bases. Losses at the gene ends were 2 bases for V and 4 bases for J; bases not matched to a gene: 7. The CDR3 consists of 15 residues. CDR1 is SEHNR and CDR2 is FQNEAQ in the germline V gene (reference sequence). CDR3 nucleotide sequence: TGTGCCAGCAGCTTAAGTGGCAGGGGGTTCTATGGCTACACCTTC. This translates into CASSLSGRGFYGYTF.

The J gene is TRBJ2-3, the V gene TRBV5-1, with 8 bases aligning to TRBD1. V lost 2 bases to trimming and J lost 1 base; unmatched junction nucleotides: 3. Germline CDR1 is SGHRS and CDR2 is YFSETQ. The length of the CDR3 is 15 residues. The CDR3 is CASSFGQGGTDTQYF. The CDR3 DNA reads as TGCGCCAGCAGCTTCGGACAGGGTGGCACAGATACGCAGTATTTT.

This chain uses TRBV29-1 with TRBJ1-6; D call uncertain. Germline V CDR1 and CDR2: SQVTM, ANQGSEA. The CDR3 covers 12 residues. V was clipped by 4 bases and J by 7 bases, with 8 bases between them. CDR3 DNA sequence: TGCAGCGTTGGACATGGGAATTCACCCCTCCACTTT. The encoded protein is CSVGHGNSPLHF.

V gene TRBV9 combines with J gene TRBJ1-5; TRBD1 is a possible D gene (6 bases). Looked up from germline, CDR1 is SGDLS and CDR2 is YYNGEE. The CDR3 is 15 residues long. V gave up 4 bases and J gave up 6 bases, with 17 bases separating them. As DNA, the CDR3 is TGTGCCAGCAGCCTTAAAGGGGGGGGCGGTCAGCCCCAGCATTTT. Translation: CASSLKGGGGQPQHF.